What follows describes a single T cell receptor beta chain. Its specificity is not known. 5'RACE with 10-nucleotide random UMIs generated the cDNA. One entry per CDR3 protein results from TCRdb running MiXCR on the 5' RACE reads. The sample lists under 70,000 distinct CDR3 sequences; less than 25% were seen once. The entry originates in a study of neurological immune-mediated disorders. Per the germline V gene, CDR1 is KGHDR and CDR2 is SFDVKD. Between the trimmed V and J ends, which lost 1 base and 9 bases, there was a span of 12 bases. The CDR3 has 14 amino acids. Regarding time point: technical triplicate 2. Study-wide findings and caveats: Expanded clones shared no identical CDR3 amino acid sequences across subjects, which suggested private TCR-beta repertoires in all groups.

The sample was PBMCs. The sequence was collected from a man aged 60-69 years with HTLV-1-associated myelopathy (HAM/TSP). V is TRBV24-1 and J is TRBJ2-1; D could derive from TRBD1 or TRBD2 (6 bases each). CDR3: CATSDFGGGREQFF. The CDR3 region has the DNA TGTGCCACCAGTGATTTTGGAGGGGGTCGTGAGCAGTTCTTC.